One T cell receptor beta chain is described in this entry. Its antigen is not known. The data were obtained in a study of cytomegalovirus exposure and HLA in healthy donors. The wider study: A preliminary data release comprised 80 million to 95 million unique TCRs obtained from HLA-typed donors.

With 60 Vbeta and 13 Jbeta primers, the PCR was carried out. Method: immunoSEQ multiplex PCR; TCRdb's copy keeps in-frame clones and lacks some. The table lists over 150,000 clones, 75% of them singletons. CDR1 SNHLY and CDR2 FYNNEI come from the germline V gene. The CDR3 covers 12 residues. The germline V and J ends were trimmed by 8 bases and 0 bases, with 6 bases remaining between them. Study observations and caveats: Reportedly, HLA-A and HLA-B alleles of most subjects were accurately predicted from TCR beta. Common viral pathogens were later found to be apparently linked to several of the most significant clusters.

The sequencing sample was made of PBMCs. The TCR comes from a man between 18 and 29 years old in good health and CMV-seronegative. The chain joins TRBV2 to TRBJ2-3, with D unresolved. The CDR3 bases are TGTGCCAGCGGAGTGAGCACAGATACGCAGTATTTT. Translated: CASGVSTDTQYF.